This T cell receptor beta chain is drawn from a study of blood T cells in healthy people across ages (dated by TCRdb to the mid-2010s). With respect to the entire study: Template switching captured roughly one uniquely barcoded TCR beta cDNA molecule per two T cells in model experiments. To track age-related changes in TCR beta repertoire diversity, the study relied on deep sequencing normalized with unique cDNA molecular identifiers. Two additional independent replicas of 1 million unique cDNA reads from the same blood draw were analyzed for two donors (one aged 18 to 30 and one aged 80 or older). Four age groups were formed from the donors: young (average 16 years), middle-aged (around 37), aged (about 62) and long-lived (approximately 80). Donors of different ages were randomly distributed across sequencing lanes to avoid experimental bias. The study at large found these results: A strong correlation was found between observed TCR beta diversity and the percentage of naive T cells measured by flow cytometry. As age increased, observed TCR beta diversity per million T cells dropped in a roughly linear way, and a significant reduction was already evident by age 40. Conclusive comparison of naive and antigen-experienced compartments was prevented by the profiling of bulk unsorted PBMCs. Compared with the aged group, the long-lived group had more naive CD4+ T cells, fewer expanded clones and increased TCR diversity, a pattern suggesting age selection. Donor CMV infection status was unknown, potentially confounding age-related changes in expanded clonotypes. Total diversity estimates from one million sequenced T cells were considered lower bounds and underestimates.

With respect to this clonotype: This clone's antigen is unknown. No quality values exist for individual bases; no much larger clone is one base distant.

Donors were 30 to 45 systemically healthy Caucasian individuals from Russia aged roughly 6 to 100 years. Each donor gave about 10 milliliters of peripheral blood, drawn into EDTA-treated Vacutainer tubes. Ficoll-Paque density-gradient centrifugation was used to isolate PBMCs, with at least 6.5 million per sample. Total RNA, at least 6 micrograms per sample, was extracted from PBMCs with Trizol reagent. The percentages of naive CD45RAhigh/CD27high T cells were determined by flow cytometry on a PBMC aliquot from every donor. Its CDR3 holds 15 amino acids, cysteine through phenylalanine. Of all the DNA, just the CDR3 is kept, 45 bases in frame from base 1. Compared with germline, V lacks 2 bases and J lacks 3 bases; bases without a gene match: 6. Preparation of the library involved 5' RACE. Sequencing was carried out with an Illumina HiSeq 2500. A second roughly 6 to 12 cycle PCR used a sample-barcoded 5' primer and a J-beta primer mix. A template-switch 5' adaptor carrying 12 random nucleotides introduced a unique molecular identifier onto each TCR beta cDNA molecule. Each sample yielded at least 3 million CDR3-containing paired-end reads. All of the RNA was converted into first-strand cDNA using the Mint cDNA synthesis kit, with a TRBC-specific oligonucleotide serving as the primer. All cDNA was treated with uracil-DNA glycosylase and then went through a first 18-cycle PCR with the universal primers M1SS and BC2_uni_R. In the original analysis: For normalization, 1 million high-quality reads were randomly selected from each sample, with every read carrying a distinct molecular identifier. Instead of being binned into consensus sequences, reads with shared molecular identifiers were discarded. MiTCR, set to a Q25 quality threshold and the strictest error-elimination algorithm, was used for CDR3 identification, clonotype clustering and error correction. A nonparametric unseen species model with Euler transformation was used to estimate lower-bound total TCR beta diversity. The raw public data were reprocessed by TCRdb itself: fastp quality trimming at Q25, MiXCR clonotype calling, in-frame beta chains only. Identical CDR3 protein sequences are pooled into one entry, listed with their most common genes and DNA. The V and J calls follow TCRdb's processing rather than the paper's. For this sample there are over 700,000 distinct CDR3 sequences; 50% to 65% appear just once. The top ten clonotypes cover about 38% of the sample.

The chain is made from TRBV12-3 or TRBV12-4 and TRBJ2-7; the junction holds 8 bases that match TRBD1. This receptor was identified in a man older than 75 in good health. Sequenced: blood. The DNA sequence is TGTGCCAGCAGTTTAAGAGCAGGGGGCTTCTACGAGCAGTACTTC. The resulting protein is CASSLRAGGFYEQYF.